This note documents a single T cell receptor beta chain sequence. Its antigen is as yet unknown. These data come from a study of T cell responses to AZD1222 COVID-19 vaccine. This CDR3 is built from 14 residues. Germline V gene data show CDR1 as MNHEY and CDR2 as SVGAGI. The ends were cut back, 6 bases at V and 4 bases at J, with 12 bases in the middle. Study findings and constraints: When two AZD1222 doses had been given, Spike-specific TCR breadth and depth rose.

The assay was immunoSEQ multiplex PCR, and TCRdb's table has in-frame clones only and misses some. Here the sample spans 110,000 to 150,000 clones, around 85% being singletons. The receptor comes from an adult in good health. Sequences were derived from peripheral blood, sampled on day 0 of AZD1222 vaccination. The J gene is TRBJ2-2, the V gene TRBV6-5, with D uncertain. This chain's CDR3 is CASRAVAATGELFF. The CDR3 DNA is TGTGCCAGCAGGGCCGTGGCGGCCACCGGGGAGCTGTTTTTT.